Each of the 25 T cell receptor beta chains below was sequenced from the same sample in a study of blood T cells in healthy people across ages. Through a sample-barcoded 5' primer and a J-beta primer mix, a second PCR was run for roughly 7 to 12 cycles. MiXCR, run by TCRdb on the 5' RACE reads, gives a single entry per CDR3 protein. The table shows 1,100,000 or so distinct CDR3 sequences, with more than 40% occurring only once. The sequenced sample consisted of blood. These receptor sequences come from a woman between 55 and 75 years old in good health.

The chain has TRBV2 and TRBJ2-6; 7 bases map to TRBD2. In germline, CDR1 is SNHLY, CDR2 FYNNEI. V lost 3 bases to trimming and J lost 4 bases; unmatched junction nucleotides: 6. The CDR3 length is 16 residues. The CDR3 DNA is TGTGCCAGCAGTGATACCGGGACTACAGGGGCCAACGTCCTGACTTTC. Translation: CASSDTGTTGANVLTF.

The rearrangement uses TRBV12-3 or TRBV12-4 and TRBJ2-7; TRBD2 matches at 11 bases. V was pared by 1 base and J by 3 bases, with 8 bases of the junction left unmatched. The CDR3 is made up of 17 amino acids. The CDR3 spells CASSLGGLTSGIYEQYF. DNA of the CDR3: TGTGCCAGCAGTTTAGGAGGGCTGACTAGCGGGATCTACGAGCAGTACTTC.

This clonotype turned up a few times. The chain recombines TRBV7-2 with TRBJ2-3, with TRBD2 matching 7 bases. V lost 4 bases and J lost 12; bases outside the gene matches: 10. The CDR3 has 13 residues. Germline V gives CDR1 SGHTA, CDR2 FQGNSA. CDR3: CASSSRVETSQYF. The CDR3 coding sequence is TGTGCCAGCAGCTCCAGAGTTGAGACTAGCCAGTATTTT.

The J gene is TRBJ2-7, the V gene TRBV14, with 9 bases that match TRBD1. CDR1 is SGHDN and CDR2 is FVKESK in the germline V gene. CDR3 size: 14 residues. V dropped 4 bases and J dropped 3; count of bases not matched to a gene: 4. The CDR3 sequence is CASSRDRGDYEQYF. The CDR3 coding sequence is TGTGCCAGCAGCCGTGACAGGGGGGACTACGAGCAGTACTTC.

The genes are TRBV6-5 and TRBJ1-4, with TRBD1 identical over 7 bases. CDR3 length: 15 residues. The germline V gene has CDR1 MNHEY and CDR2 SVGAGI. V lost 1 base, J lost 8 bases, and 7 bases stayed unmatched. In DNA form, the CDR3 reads TGTGCCAGCAGTTACTTGACAGGGCAAGGGGAAAAACTGTTTTTT. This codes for CASSYLTGQGEKLFF.

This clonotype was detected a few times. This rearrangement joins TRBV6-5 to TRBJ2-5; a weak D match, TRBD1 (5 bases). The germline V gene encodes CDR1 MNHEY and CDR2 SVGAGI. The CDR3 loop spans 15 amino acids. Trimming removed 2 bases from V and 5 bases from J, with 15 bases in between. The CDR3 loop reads CASSYRFLPGETQYF. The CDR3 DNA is TGTGCCAGCAGTTACCGCTTTCTGCCAGGGGAGACCCAGTACTTC.

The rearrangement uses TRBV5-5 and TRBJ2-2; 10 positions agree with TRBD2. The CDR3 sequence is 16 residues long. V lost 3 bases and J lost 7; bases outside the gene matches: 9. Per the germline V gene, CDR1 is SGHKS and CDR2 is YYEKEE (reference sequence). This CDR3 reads CASSWRLAGVLGELFF. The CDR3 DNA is TGTGCCAGCAGCTGGAGGCTAGCGGGAGTTCTCGGGGAGCTGTTTTTT.

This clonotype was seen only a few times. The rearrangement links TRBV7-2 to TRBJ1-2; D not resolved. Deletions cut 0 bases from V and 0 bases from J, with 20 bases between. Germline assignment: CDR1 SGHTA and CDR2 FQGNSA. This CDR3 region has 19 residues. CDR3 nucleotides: TGTGCCAGCAGCTTAGCGGCGCCCGAGAGACTCAACGCTAACTATGGCTACACCTTC. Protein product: CASSLAAPERLNANYGYTF.

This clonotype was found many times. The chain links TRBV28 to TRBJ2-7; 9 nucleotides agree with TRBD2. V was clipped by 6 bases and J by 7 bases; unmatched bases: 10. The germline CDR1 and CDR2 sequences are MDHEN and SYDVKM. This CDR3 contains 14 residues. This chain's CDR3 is CASSSLAGAGEQYF. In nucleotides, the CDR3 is TGTGCCAGCAGCTCCTTAGCGGGAGCGGGTGAGCAGTACTTC. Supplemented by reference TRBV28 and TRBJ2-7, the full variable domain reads DVKVTQSSRYLVKRTGEKVFLECVQDMDHENMFWYRQDPGLGLRLIYFSYDVKMKEKGDIPEGYSVSREKKERFSLILESASTNQTSMYLCASSSLAGAGEQYFGPGTRLTVT.

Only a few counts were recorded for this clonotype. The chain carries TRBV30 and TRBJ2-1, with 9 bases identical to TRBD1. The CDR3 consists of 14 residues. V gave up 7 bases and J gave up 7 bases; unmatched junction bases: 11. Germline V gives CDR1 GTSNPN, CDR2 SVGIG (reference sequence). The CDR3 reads CALNRGLGRNEQFF. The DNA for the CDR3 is TGTGCCTTGAACAGGGGGCTCGGCCGAAATGAGCAGTTCTTC.

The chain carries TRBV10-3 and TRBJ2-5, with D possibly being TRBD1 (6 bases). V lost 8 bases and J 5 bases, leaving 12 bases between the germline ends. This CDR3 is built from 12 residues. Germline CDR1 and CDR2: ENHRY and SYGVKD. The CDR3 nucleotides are TGTGCCATCGGACAGATAGGGGAGACCCAGTACTTC. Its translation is CAIGQIGETQYF.

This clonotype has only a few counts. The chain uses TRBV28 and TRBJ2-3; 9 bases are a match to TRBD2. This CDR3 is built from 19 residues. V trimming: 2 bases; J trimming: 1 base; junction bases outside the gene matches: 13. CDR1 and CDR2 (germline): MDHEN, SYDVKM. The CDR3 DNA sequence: TGTGCCAGCAGTTTAGGGCTAGCGGGATCCAAGTCGGGCACAGATACGCAGTATTTT. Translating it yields CASSLGLAGSKSGTDTQYF.

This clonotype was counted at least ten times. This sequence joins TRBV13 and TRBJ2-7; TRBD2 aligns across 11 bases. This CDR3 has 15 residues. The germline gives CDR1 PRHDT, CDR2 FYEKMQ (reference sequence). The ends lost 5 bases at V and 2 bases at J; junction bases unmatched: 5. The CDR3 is CASSRGTSGPYEQYF. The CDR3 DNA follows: TGTGCCAGCAGCCGGGGGACTAGCGGTCCCTACGAGCAGTACTTC. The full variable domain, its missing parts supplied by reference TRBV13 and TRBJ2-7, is AAGVIQSPRHLIKEKRETATLKCYPIPRHDTVYWYQQGPGQDPQFLISFYEKMQSDKGSIPDRFSAQQFSDYHSELNMSSLELGDSALYFCASSRGTSGPYEQYFGPGTRLTVT.

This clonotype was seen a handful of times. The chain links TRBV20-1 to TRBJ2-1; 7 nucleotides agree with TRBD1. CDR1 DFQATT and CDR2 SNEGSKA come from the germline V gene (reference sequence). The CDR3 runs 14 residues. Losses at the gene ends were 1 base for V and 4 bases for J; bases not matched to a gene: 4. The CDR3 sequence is CSARAPGQYNEQFF. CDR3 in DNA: TGCAGTGCTAGAGCCCCGGGACAGTACAATGAGCAGTTCTTC.

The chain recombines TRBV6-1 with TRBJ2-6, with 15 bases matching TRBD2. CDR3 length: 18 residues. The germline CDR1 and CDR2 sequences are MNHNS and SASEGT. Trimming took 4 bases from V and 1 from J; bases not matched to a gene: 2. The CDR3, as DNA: TGTGCCAGCAGTGGGGGACTAGCGGGAGGTTCTGGGGCCAACGTCCTGACTTTC. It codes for CASSGGLAGGSGANVLTF.

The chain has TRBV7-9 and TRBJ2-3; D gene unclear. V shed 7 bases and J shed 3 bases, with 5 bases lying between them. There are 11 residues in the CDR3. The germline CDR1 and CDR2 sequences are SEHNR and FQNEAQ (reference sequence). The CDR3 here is CASTTTDTQYF. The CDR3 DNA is TGTGCCAGCACCACTACAGATACGCAGTATTTT.

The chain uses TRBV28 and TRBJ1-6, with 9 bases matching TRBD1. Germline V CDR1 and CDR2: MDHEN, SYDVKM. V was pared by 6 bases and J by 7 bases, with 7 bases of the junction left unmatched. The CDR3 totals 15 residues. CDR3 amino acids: CASSPRDRDNSPLHF. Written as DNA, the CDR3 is TGTGCCAGCAGCCCCCGGGACAGGGACAATTCACCCCTCCACTTT.

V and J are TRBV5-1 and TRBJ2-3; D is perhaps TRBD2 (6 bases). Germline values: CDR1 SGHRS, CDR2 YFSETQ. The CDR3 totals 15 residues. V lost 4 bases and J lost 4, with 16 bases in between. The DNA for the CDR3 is TGCGCCAGCAGCCAGCTAGCGAGGGTTTCAGATACGCAGTATTTT. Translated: CASSQLARVSDTQYF.

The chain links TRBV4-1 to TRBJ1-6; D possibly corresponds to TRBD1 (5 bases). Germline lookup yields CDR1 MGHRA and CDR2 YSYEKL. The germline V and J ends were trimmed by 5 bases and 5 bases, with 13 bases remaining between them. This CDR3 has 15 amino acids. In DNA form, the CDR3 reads TGCGCCAGCAGCATTCAGGGTGAGGATAATTCACCCCTCCACTTT. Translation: CASSIQGEDNSPLHF.

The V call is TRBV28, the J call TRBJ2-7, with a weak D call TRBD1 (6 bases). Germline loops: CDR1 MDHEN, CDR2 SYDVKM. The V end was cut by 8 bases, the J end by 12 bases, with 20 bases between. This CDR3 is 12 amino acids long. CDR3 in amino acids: CASCSKAGAVYF. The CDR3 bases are TGTGCCAGCTGTTCCAAGGCAGGGGCCGTGTACTTC.

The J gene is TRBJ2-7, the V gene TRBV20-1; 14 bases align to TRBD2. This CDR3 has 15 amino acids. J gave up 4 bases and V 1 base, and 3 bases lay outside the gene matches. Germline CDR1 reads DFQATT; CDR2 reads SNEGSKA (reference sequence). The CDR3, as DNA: TGCAGTGCTAGAGGGACTAGCGGGAGGCAATACGAGCAGTACTTC. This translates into CSARGTSGRQYEQYF.

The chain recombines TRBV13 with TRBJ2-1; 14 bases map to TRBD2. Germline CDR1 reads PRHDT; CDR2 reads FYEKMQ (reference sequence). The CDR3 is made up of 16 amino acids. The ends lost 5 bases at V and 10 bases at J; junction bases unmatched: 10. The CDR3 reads CASSRLAGGPSYEQFF. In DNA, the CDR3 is TGTGCCAGCAGCCGACTAGCGGGAGGGCCCTCCTACGAGCAGTTCTTC.

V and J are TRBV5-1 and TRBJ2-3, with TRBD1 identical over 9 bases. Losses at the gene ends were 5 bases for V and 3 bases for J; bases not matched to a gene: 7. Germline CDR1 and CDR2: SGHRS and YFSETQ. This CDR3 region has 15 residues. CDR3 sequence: CASRSDRGWTDTQYF. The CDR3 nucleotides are TGCGCCAGCAGATCGGACAGGGGTTGGACAGATACGCAGTATTTT.

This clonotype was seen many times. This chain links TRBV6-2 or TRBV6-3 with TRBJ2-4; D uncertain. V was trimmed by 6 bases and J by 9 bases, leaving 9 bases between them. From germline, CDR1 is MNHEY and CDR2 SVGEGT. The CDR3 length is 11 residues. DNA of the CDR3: TGTGCCAGCAGCTGGACGGGCATTCAGTACTTC. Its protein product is CASSWTGIQYF.

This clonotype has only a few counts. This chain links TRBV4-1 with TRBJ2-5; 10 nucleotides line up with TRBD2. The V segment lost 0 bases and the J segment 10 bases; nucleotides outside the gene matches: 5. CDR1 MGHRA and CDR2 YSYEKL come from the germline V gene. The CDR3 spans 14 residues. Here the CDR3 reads CASSQDRTSGIQYF. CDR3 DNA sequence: TGCGCCAGCAGCCAAGATAGAACTAGCGGGATCCAGTACTTC.